A single sample is the source of the 9 T cell receptor beta chains below, sequenced in a study of blood T cell repertoires in COVID-19. The assay was immunoSEQ multiplex PCR, and TCRdb's table has in-frame clones only and misses some. This table holds some 500,000 clones, 85% to 90% found once. Sequencing was done on a sample of peripheral blood. The receptors shown here come from a woman between 50 and 59 years old with COVID-19, enrolled during active disease.

The rearrangement uses TRBV27 and TRBJ1-6; D remains unclear. There are 16 residues in the CDR3. Germline V CDR1 and CDR2: MNHEY, SMNVEV (reference sequence). The V and J ends lost 2 bases and 3 bases respectively, with 11 bases between them. In nucleotides, the CDR3 is TGTGCCAGCAGTTTAGTCCTGGGCCGCTATAATTCACCCCTCCACTTT. Protein sequence: CASSLVLGRYNSPLHF.

V and J are TRBV4-2 and TRBJ1-1; 7 bases are shared with TRBD1. Per the germline V gene, CDR1 is LGHNA and CDR2 is YNFKEQ. V lost 7 bases to trimming and J lost 2 bases; unmatched junction nucleotides: 10. The CDR3 sequence is 15 residues long. The CDR3 nucleotides are TGTGCCAGCACCCTCCTTGGGACAGTTAACACTGAAGCTTTCTTT. It is translated as CASTLLGTVNTEAFF.

The chain couples TRBV10-2 to TRBJ1-2; perhaps TRBD1 as D (6 bases). V was trimmed by 4 bases and J by 6 bases, leaving 15 bases between them. The germline V gene has CDR1 WSHSY and CDR2 SAAADI. This CDR3 has 14 residues. The CDR3 DNA follows: TGCGCCAGCAGTGTCGGGGCAGGGGTGGATGGCTACACCTTC. Residues: CASSVGAGVDGYTF.

The CDR3 coding sequence is TGTGCCAGCAGTTTAGGGCTTGCCCAGCCCCAGCATTTT. It encodes CASSLGLAQPQHF. V usage is TRBV27 and J usage is TRBJ1-5; no definite D call. Germline assignment: CDR1 MNHEY and CDR2 SMNVEV (reference sequence). V was clipped by 2 bases and J by 7 bases, with 9 bases between them. The CDR3 is 13 amino acids.

This clone turned up a few times. The chain recombines TRBV24-1 with TRBJ2-2, with 8 bases lining up with TRBD1. Trimming removed 1 base from V and 5 bases from J; junction bases left unmatched: 8. Germline-derived CDR1 and CDR2 are KGHDR and SFDVKD. The CDR3 length is 17 residues. CDR3 bases: TGTGCCACCAGTGATTTATGGCAGGGGGCAAATACCGGGGAGCTGTTTTTT. It is translated as CATSDLWQGANTGELFF.

This chain uses TRBV2 with TRBJ1-3; D gene uncertain. The CDR3 is 14 residues long. Germline V lookup: CDR1 SNHLY, CDR2 FYNNEI. Between the trimmed V and J ends, which lost 2 bases and 1 base, there was a span of 6 bases. CDR3 nucleotides: TGTGCCAGCAGTGAAACCCGGTCTGGAAACACCATATATTTT. Protein: CASSETRSGNTIYF.

The chain uses TRBV5-6 and TRBJ1-4, with D unresolved. Looked up from germline, CDR1 is SGHDT and CDR2 is YYEEEE. V lost 0 bases to trimming and J lost 0 bases, with 6 bases between them. The CDR3 is made up of 15 amino acids. The CDR3 spells CASSLDIATNEKLFF. Here the CDR3 DNA reads TGTGCCAGCAGCTTGGATATAGCAACTAATGAAAAACTGTTTTTT. The whole variable domain, remainder taken from reference TRBV5-6 and TRBJ1-4, is DAGVTQSPTHLIKTRGQQVTLRCSPKSGHDTVSWYQQALGQGPQFIFQYYEEEERQRGNFPDRFSGHQFPNYSSELNVNALLLGDSALYLCASSLDIATNEKLFFGSGTQLSVL.

The chain recombines TRBV28 with TRBJ1-1, with D uncertain. V was trimmed by 5 bases and J by 4 bases, leaving 17 bases between them. The CDR3 covers 15 residues. CDR1 MDHEN and CDR2 SYDVKM come from the germline V gene. For the CDR3, the DNA is TGTGCCAGCAGTGGTTATGGGGTCGAGGGCACTGAAGCTTTCTTT. Its protein product is CASSGYGVEGTEAFF.

V usage is TRBV30 and J usage is TRBJ2-6; TRBD1 might be the D (5 bases). This CDR3 region has 13 residues. Trimming removed 8 bases from V and 0 bases from J, with 8 bases in between. Germline CDR1 reads GTSNPN; CDR2 reads SVGIG (reference sequence). For the CDR3, the DNA is TGTGCCGGAGACAGCTCTGGGGCCAACGTCCTGACTTTC. This sequence encodes CAGDSSGANVLTF.